Shown below are 31 T cell receptor beta chains from a single sample sequenced in a study of T cell responses to AZD1222 COVID-19 vaccine. Sequencing used immunoSEQ multiplex PCR; TCRdb keeps in-frame clones, though not all of them. The sample lists around 170,000 clones, 90% occurring once. The source was peripheral blood, collected on day 0 of AZD1222 vaccination. The origin of the receptors is an adult in good health.

The gene calls are TRBV2 and TRBJ1-5; D not certain. V was clipped by 6 bases and J by 0 bases, with 12 bases between them. Germline V gives CDR1 SNHLY, CDR2 FYNNEI. This CDR3 is 15 amino acids long. In DNA, the CDR3 is TGTGCCAGCAGCGCCCGTCTATATAGCAATCAGCCCCAGCATTTT. This sequence encodes CASSARLYSNQPQHF.

The V and J genes are TRBV3-1 (or the pseudogene TRBV3-2) and TRBJ1-1; D perhaps matches TRBD1 (6 bases). Trimming pared 6 bases from V and 6 bases from J, leaving 8 bases between. There are 11 residues in the CDR3. Germline lookup yields CDR1 LGHDT and CDR2 YNNKEL (reference sequence). In DNA form, the CDR3 reads TGTGCCAGCAGGGGGGGCGCTGAAGCTTTCTTT. It yields the protein CASRGGAEAFF.

The genes are TRBV15 and TRBJ2-7; the D call may be TRBD1 or TRBD2 (6 bases each). The CDR3 totals 16 residues. V shed 6 bases and J shed 3 bases, with 21 bases lying between them. Per germline, CDR1 LNHNV and CDR2 YYDKDF (reference sequence). The CDR3 nucleotides read TGTGCCACCAGAGATGACGTTCTGGGGGGCATCTACGAGCAGTACTTC. Its protein is CATRDDVLGGIYEQYF.

V is TRBV29-1 and J is TRBJ1-1; weak D call: TRBD1 (6 bases). V dropped 5 bases and J dropped 1 base, with 14 bases sitting between them. Germline lookup yields CDR1 SQVTM and CDR2 ANQGSEA. The CDR3 consists of 14 residues. CDR3 sequence (DNA): TGCAGCGTTATCCCGGGACACCAGAACACTGAAGCTTTCTTT. This translates into CSVIPGHQNTEAFF. Together with reference TRBV29-1 and TRBJ1-1, the CDR3 gives the full variable domain: SAVISQKPSRDICQRGTSLTIQCQVDSQVTMMFWYRQQPGQSLTLIATANQGSEATYESGFVIDKFPISRPNLTFSTLTVSNMSPEDSSIYLCSVIPGHQNTEAFFGQGTRLTVV.

This chain joins TRBV11-2 and TRBJ2-3, with 9 bases fitting TRBD2. Per the germline V gene, CDR1 is SGHAT and CDR2 is FQNNGV. The length of the CDR3 is 16 residues. V shed 0 bases, J shed 2 bases, and the junction held 3 bases outside the gene matches. Written as DNA, the CDR3 is TGTGCCAGCAGCTTAGAGGGCGGGGGGGCCACAGATACGCAGTATTTT. Its protein product is CASSLEGGGATDTQYF.

The rearrangement uses TRBV24-1 and TRBJ2-6, with D unresolved. The V end lost 3 bases, the J end lost 0 bases, and 8 bases lay between the germline ends. This CDR3 is built from 16 residues. Germline CDR1 and CDR2: KGHDR and SFDVKD. The CDR3 protein is CATSDPRFSGANVLTF. The CDR3 region has the DNA TGTGCCACCAGTGATCCGAGATTCTCTGGGGCCAACGTCCTGACTTTC.

This clone has a handful of counts. The rearrangement links TRBV4-1 to TRBJ2-5, with 7 bases matching TRBD1. CDR3 length: 13 residues. CDR1 MGHRA and CDR2 YSYEKL come from the germline V gene. The trim removed 4 bases at V and 3 bases at J, leaving 2 bases unmatched. CDR3 sequence reads: CASSLQGEETQYF. The CDR3 DNA sequence: TGCGCCAGCAGCCTTCAGGGGGAAGAGACCCAGTACTTC.

This clone was counted a single time. V gene TRBV4-1 combines with J gene TRBJ1-1; D not certain. The germline V gene has CDR1 MGHRA and CDR2 YSYEKL. This CDR3 comprises 14 residues. The V gene lost 0 bases and the J gene lost 1 base, with 6 bases spanning the gap. The CDR3 nucleotides read TGCGCCAGCAGCCAAGATGGGTCGAACACTGAAGCTTTCTTT. The encoded protein is CASSQDGSNTEAFF.

The V gene is TRBV19, the J gene TRBJ1-5, with a weak D call TRBD1 (5 bases). Trimming removed 8 bases from V and 2 bases from J, with 16 bases in between. This CDR3 has 15 residues. Germline loops: CDR1 LNHDA, CDR2 SQIVND (reference sequence). The CDR3: CASGTSGLGNQPQHF. For the CDR3, the DNA is TGTGCCAGTGGGACCTCGGGACTCGGCAATCAGCCCCAGCATTTT.

The J gene is TRBJ2-3, the V gene TRBV11-2; D gene unclear. The CDR3 spans 12 residues. Trimming left V 0 bases short and J 7 bases short, with 5 bases between. Germline V gene lookup returns CDR1 SGHAT and CDR2 FQNNGV. The CDR3: CASSLDQYTQYF. The CDR3 coding sequence is TGTGCCAGCAGCTTAGATCAGTATACGCAGTATTTT.

The chain joins TRBV30 to TRBJ1-2; no clear D. Trimming pared 3 bases from V and 4 bases from J, leaving 9 bases between. The CDR3 runs to 12 residues. Germline V gene lookup returns CDR1 GTSNPN and CDR2 SVGIG (reference sequence). The CDR3 region is CAWSATIYGYTF. Here the CDR3 DNA reads TGTGCCTGGAGCGCGACTATCTATGGCTACACCTTC.

This clone was counted a single time. CDR3 loop: CASRREQSTDTQYF. The CDR3 DNA reads TGCGCCAGCAGAAGGGAACAGAGCACAGATACGCAGTATTTT. The genes are TRBV5-1 and TRBJ2-3; D uncertain. CDR1 SGHRS and CDR2 YFSETQ come from the germline V gene. V was clipped by 5 bases and J by 0 bases, with 10 bases between them. This CDR3 is 14 amino acids long. Using reference TRBV5-1 and TRBJ2-3 for the parts outside the CDR3, the full variable domain is KAGVTQTPRYLIKTRGQQVTLSCSPISGHRSVSWYQQTPGQGLQFLFEYFSETQRNKGNFPGRFSGRQFSNSRSEMNVSTLELGDSALYLCASRREQSTDTQYFGPGTRLTVL.

The rearrangement links TRBV5-5 to TRBJ2-5; weak D call: TRBD1 (6 bases). From germline, CDR1 is SGHKS and CDR2 YYEKEE (reference sequence). V was pared by 1 base and J by 5 bases, with 9 bases between. The CDR3 totals 13 residues. The CDR3 coding sequence is TGTGCCAGCAGCTTGCAGGGGTCGGAGACCCAGTACTTC. This gives the protein CASSLQGSETQYF.

The chain carries TRBV30 and TRBJ1-5; no reliable D call. Trimming removed 0 bases at V and 6 bases at J, with 12 bases between. From germline, CDR1 is GTSNPN and CDR2 SVGIG (reference sequence). There are 14 residues in the CDR3. The chain's CDR3 is CAWSVLQTSQPQHF. DNA for the CDR3: TGTGCCTGGAGTGTATTGCAGACGAGTCAGCCCCAGCATTTT.

The chain's CDR3 is CATSRDRDRGVRMNYPIYNSPLHF. The CDR3 DNA reads as TGTGCCACCAGCAGAGATCGGGACAGGGGCGTCCGCATGAATTACCCAATATATAATTCACCCCTCCACTTT. This chain connects TRBV15 to TRBJ1-6; 10 bases are a match to TRBD1. CDR3 size: 24 residues. V gave up 0 bases and J gave up 4 bases; unmatched junction bases: 24. The V gene's germline CDR1 is LNHNV and CDR2 YYDKDF (reference sequence).

V gene TRBV11-2 combines with J gene TRBJ2-6; D is ambiguous. V was cut by 5 bases and J by 0 bases, with 11 bases left in between. The CDR3 has 16 residues. Germline lookup yields CDR1 SGHAT and CDR2 FQNNGV. The CDR3 sequence: CASSPIKTSGANVLTF. As DNA, the CDR3 is TGTGCCAGCAGCCCAATTAAAACCTCTGGGGCCAACGTCCTGACTTTC.

This chain joins TRBV11-2 and TRBJ2-5, with D hard to call. Germline V gives CDR1 SGHAT, CDR2 FQNNGV. Trimming took off 5 bases at V and 2 bases at J, with 12 bases between the two ends. The CDR3 covers 14 residues. CDR3 nucleotides: TGTGCCAGCAGCCTCCACCCCGGGCAAGAGACCCAGTACTTC. Its translation: CASSLHPGQETQYF.

This chain joins TRBV4-2 and TRBJ2-7, with 10 bases matching TRBD1. The V gene's germline CDR1 is LGHNA and CDR2 YNFKEQ. The CDR3 loop spans 17 amino acids. With 0 bases clipped from V and 5 bases from J, the junction kept 10 bases outside the gene matches. CDR3 sequence reads: CASSQELGTGDSDEQYF. The CDR3 coding sequence is TGTGCCAGCAGCCAAGAATTGGGGACAGGGGACTCTGACGAGCAGTACTTC.

The rearrangement links TRBV19 to TRBJ2-7, with TRBD2 as a possible D gene (5 bases). Germline V gives CDR1 LNHDA, CDR2 SQIVND (reference sequence). The CDR3 has 13 residues. The V end was cut by 8 bases, the J end by 2 bases, with 13 bases between. CDR3 residues: CASRPYGTYEQYF. The CDR3 DNA reads TGTGCCAGTCGTCCCTACGGGACCTACGAGCAGTACTTC.

The CDR3 DNA is TGTGCCAGCAGCGTCAAGGTGGGCACTGAAGCTTTCTTT. Its protein product is CASSVKVGTEAFF. The chain uses TRBV9 and TRBJ1-1; D remains ambiguous. The V gene's germline CDR1 is SGDLS and CDR2 YYNGEE. The CDR3 length is 13 residues. Between the trimmed V and J ends, which lost 2 bases and 4 bases, there was a span of 9 bases.

The J gene is TRBJ1-5, the V gene TRBV28, with D unresolved. CDR1 and CDR2 (germline): MDHEN, SYDVKM. There are 12 residues in the CDR3. Trimming cost V 6 bases and J 4 bases, with 7 bases left between them. CDR3 sequence: CASSTTNQPQHF. In DNA, the CDR3 is TGTGCCAGCAGCACCACTAATCAGCCCCAGCATTTT.

This chain's CDR3 is CASKPNRDTYEQYF. The CDR3 bases are TGTGCCAGCAAACCCAACAGGGACACCTACGAGCAGTACTTC. This rearrangement joins TRBV6-5 to TRBJ2-7; TRBD1 is a possible D gene (6 bases). Trimming left V 7 bases short and J 2 bases short, with 15 bases between. The germline V gene encodes CDR1 MNHEY and CDR2 SVGAGI. The CDR3 is 14 amino acids.

The chain carries TRBV5-1 and TRBJ1-2; D is ambiguous. The V and J ends lost 0 bases and 4 bases respectively, with 10 bases between them. Germline CDR1 is SGHRS and CDR2 is YFSETQ. This CDR3 is built from 14 residues. In DNA, the CDR3 is TGCGCCAGCAGCTTGGCCTCGGGGTCCTATGGCTACACCTTC. Translation: CASSLASGSYGYTF. Drawing the rest from reference TRBV5-1 and TRBJ1-2, the complete variable domain is KAGVTQTPRYLIKTRGQQVTLSCSPISGHRSVSWYQQTPGQGLQFLFEYFSETQRNKGNFPGRFSGRQFSNSRSEMNVSTLELGDSALYLCASSLASGSYGYTFGSGTRLTVV.

The chain has TRBV7-8 and TRBJ1-5; D is undetermined. Germline CDR1 reads SGHVS; CDR2 reads FQNEAQ. V dropped 2 bases and J dropped 6 bases, with 8 bases sitting between them. This CDR3 has 13 amino acids. CDR3 DNA sequence: TGTGCCAGCAGCTTAATGTTCCTTCAGCCCCAGCATTTT. Translating gives CASSLMFLQPQHF.

V gene TRBV6-5 combines with J gene TRBJ1-2; D is perhaps TRBD1 (5 bases). The CDR3 extends over 15 amino acids. The V gene lost 5 bases and the J gene lost 0 bases, with 13 bases spanning the gap. Germline CDR1 MNHEY, CDR2 SVGAGI. This CDR3 is CASSRYRTPNYGYTF. CDR3 sequence (DNA): TGTGCCAGCAGTCGCTACAGGACCCCTAACTATGGCTACACCTTC.

V gene TRBV18 combines with J gene TRBJ2-1; D gene uncertain. The CDR3 runs 16 residues. Germline CDR1 is KGHSH and CDR2 is LQKENI. Trimming left V 0 bases short and J 7 bases short, with 16 bases between. The CDR3 loop is CASSPPGYPRGNEQFF. Written as DNA, the CDR3 is TGTGCCAGCTCACCACCGGGTTATCCAAGAGGAAATGAGCAGTTCTTC.

The V gene is TRBV14, the J gene TRBJ2-7, with 7 bases identical to TRBD1. The CDR3 contains 17 residues. The J segment lost 6 bases and the V segment lost 1 base, leaving 15 bases of the junction unmatched. The germline CDR1 and CDR2 sequences are SGHDN and FVKESK. The CDR3 protein is CASSQAGSNRGEGEQYF. The CDR3 nucleotides read TGTGCCAGCAGCCAAGCCGGCTCGAACAGGGGAGAGGGCGAGCAGTACTTC.

The gene calls are TRBV4-2 and TRBJ1-1; D not certain. This CDR3 is 12 amino acids long. Germline V gives CDR1 LGHNA, CDR2 YNFKEQ. V gave up 1 base and J gave up 6 bases, with 6 bases separating them. Written as DNA, the CDR3 is TGTGCCAGCAGCCAAGGTCAGGCTGAAGCTTTCTTT. Amino acids: CASSQGQAEAFF.

The genes are TRBV19 and TRBJ2-1; 10 bases align to TRBD2. V dropped 5 bases and J dropped 2; count of bases not matched to a gene: 12. CDR3 length: 18 amino acids. Germline-derived CDR1 and CDR2 are LNHDA and SQIVND (reference sequence). The CDR3 loop is CASSPTLAGGPPYNEQFF. The DNA of the CDR3 is TGTGCCAGTAGTCCTACTTTAGCGGGGGGCCCGCCCTACAATGAGCAGTTCTTC.

This chain joins TRBV5-1 and TRBJ1-4, with D possibly matching TRBD1 (5 bases). Germline CDR1 SGHRS, CDR2 YFSETQ. The CDR3 has 14 amino acids. Trimming stripped 2 bases from V and 8 bases from J, with 13 bases between. CDR3 DNA: TGCGCCAGCAGCTTTGGACGAGAGGGGGAAAAACTGTTTTTT. This encodes CASSFGREGEKLFF.

The rearrangement links TRBV28 to TRBJ2-7; 7 bases are shared with TRBD2. Germline V gives CDR1 MDHEN, CDR2 SYDVKM. The CDR3 is 12 amino acids. The CDR3 sequence is CISMGGAYEQYF. The DNA of the CDR3 is TGTATAAGCATGGGGGGGGCCTACGAGCAGTACTTC.